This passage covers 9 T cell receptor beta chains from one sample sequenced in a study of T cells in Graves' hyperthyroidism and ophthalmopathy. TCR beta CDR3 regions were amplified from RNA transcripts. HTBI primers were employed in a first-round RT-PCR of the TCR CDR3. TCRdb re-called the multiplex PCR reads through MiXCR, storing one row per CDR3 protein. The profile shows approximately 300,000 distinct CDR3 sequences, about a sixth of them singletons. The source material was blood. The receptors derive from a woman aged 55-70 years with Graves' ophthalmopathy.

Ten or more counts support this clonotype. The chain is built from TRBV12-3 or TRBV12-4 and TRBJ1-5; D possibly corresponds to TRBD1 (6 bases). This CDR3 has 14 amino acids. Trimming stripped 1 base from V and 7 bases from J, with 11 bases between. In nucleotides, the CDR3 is TGTGCCAGCAGTTTAGGGACAGTGGAACAGCCCCAGCATTTT. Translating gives CASSLGTVEQPQHF.

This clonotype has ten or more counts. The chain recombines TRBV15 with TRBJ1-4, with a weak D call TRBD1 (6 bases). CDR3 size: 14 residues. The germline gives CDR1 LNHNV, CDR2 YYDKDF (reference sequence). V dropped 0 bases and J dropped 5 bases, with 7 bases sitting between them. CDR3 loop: CATSRDRGNEKLFF. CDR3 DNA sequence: TGTGCCACCAGCAGAGACAGGGGCAATGAAAAACTGTTTTTT.

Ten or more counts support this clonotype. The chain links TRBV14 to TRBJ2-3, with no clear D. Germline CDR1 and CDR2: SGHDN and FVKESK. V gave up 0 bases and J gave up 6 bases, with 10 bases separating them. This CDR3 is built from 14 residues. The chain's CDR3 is CASSQDLGPDTQYF. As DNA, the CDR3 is TGTGCCAGCAGCCAAGACCTTGGTCCGGATACGCAGTATTTT.

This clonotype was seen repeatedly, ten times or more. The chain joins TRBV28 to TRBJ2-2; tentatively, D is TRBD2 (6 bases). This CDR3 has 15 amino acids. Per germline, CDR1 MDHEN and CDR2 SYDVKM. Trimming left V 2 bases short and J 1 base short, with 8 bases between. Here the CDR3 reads CASSLIAENTGELFF. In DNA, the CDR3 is TGTGCCAGCAGTTTAATAGCGGAGAACACCGGGGAGCTGTTTTTT.

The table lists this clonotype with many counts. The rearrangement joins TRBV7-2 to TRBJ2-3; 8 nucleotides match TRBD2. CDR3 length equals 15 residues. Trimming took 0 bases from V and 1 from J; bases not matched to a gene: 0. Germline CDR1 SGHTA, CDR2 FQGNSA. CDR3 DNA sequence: TGTGCCAGCAGCTTAGCTAGCGGGGGCACAGATACGCAGTATTTT. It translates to CASSLASGGTDTQYF.

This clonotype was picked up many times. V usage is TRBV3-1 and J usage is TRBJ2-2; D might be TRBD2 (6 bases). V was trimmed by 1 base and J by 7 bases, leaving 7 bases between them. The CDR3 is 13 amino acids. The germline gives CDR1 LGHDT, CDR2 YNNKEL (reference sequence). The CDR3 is CASSQGGGGELFF. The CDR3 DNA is TGTGCCAGCAGCCAAGGGGGAGGCGGGGAGCTGTTTTTT. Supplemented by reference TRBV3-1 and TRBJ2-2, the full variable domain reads DTAVSQTPKYLVTQMGNDKSIKCEQNLGHDTMYWYKQDSKKFLKIMFSYNNKELIINETVPNRFSPKSPDKAHLNLHINSLELGDSAVYFCASSQGGGGELFFGEGSRLTVL.

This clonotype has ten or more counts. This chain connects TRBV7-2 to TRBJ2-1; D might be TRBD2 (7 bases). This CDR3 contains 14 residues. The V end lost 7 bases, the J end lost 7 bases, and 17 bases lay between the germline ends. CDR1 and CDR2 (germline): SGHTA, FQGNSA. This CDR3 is CASKGGGPYNEQFF. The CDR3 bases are TGTGCCAGCAAGGGGGGGGGGCCTTATAATGAGCAGTTCTTC.

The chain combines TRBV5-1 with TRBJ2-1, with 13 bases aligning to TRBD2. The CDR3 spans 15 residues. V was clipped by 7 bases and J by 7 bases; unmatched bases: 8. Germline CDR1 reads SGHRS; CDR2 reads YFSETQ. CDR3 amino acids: CASLGLAGVGNEQFF. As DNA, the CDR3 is TGCGCCAGCCTCGGACTAGCGGGAGTTGGGAATGAGCAGTTCTTC. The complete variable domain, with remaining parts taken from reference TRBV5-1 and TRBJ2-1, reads KAGVTQTPRYLIKTRGQQVTLSCSPISGHRSVSWYQQTPGQGLQFLFEYFSETQRNKGNFPGRFSGRQFSNSRSEMNVSTLELGDSALYLCASLGLAGVGNEQFFGPGTRLTVL.

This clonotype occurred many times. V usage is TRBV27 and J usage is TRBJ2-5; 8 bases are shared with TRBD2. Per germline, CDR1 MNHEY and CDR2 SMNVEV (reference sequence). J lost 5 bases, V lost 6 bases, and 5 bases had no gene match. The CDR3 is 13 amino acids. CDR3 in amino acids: CASRAGAMETQYF. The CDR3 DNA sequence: TGTGCCAGCAGAGCGGGGGCGATGGAGACCCAGTACTTC.